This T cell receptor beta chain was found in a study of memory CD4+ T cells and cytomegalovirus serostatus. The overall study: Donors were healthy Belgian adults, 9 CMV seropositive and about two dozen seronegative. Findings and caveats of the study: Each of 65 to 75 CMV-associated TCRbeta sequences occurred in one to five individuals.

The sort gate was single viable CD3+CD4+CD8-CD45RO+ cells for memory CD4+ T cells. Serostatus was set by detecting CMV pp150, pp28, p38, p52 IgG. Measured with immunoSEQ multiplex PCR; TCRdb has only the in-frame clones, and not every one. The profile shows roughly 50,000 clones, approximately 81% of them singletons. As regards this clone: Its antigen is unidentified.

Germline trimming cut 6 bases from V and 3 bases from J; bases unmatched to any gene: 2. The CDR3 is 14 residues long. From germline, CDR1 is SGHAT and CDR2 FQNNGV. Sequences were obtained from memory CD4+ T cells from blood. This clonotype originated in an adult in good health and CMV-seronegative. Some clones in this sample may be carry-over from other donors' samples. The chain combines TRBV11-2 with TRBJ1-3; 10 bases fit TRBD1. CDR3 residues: CASSRDRGGNTIYF. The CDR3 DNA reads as TGTGCCAGCAGTAGGGACAGGGGTGGAAACACCATATATTTT.